This TCR beta chain was captured in a study of blood T cell repertoires in COVID-19. Whole-study context: Italy, Spain and the United States were the sources of the convalescent and acute COVID-19 samples. Sources were T cells, B-cell-depleted T cells, or PBMCs; the material itself was cDNA or gDNA.

The V segment lost 1 base and the J segment 5 bases; nucleotides outside the gene matches: 1. The CDR3 totals 13 residues. Germline V gene data show CDR1 as SGHDT and CDR2 as YYEEEE. Clones were read by immunoSEQ multiplex PCR, and TCRdb kept only the in-frame ones, dropping some. The sample records roughly 150,000 clones, 80% to 85% being singletons. The chain recombines TRBV5-6 with TRBJ1-1; 8 nucleotides line up with TRBD1. Sequenced sample: peripheral blood. The TCR comes from a man between 65 and 85 years old with active or convalescent COVID-19. The CDR3 bases are TGTGCCAGCAGCTTGCAGGGGGCAACTGAAGCTTTCTTT. Protein product: CASSLQGATEAFF.